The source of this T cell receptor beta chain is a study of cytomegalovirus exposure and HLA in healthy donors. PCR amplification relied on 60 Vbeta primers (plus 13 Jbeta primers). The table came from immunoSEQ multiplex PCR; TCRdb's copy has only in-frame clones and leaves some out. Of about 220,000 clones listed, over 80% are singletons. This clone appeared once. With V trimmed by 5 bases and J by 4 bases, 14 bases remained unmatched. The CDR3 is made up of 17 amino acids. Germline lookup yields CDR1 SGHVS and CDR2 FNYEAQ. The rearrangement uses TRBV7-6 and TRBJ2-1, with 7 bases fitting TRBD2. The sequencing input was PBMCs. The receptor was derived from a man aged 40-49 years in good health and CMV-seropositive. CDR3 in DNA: TGTGCCAGCAGCCCTGACCGGTTGGGCGGGAGTTACAATGAGCAGTTCTTC. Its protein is CASSPDRLGGSYNEQFF.